This is a list of T cell receptor beta chains from one sample in a study of shared clonotypes between healthy human individuals. The table came from immunoSEQ multiplex PCR; TCRdb's copy has only in-frame clones and leaves some out. Among a few hundred thousand clones listed, almost 97% were seen once. The specimen was naive CD4+ T cells sorted from blood. These receptors all stem from a woman aged 25 to 39 in good health. Both conserved end residues are part of each CDR3. A D gene is named only where the DNA matches it firmly.

V gene	J gene	D gene	CDR3 DNA	CDR3 protein
TRBV19	TRBJ2-7	TRBD1	TGTGCCAGTAGCCACAGGGGGCGGCTAGTTTACGAGCAGTACTTC	CASSHRGRLVYEQYF
TRBV28	TRBJ2-1	-	TGTGCCAGCAGTGACTACCAAGGGAGTGAGCAGTTCTTC	CASSDYQGSEQFF
TRBV9	TRBJ2-2	TRBD1	TGTGCCAGCAGCGGACAGGGGGCGAGCACCGGGGAGCTGTTTTTT	CASSGQGASTGELFF
TRBV5-1	TRBJ1-2	-	TGCGCCAGCAGCTTTGCTACCGGAAAAATAAGGGACTATGGCTACACCTTC	CASSFATGKIRDYGYTF
TRBV28	TRBJ2-3	TRBD2	TGTGCCAGCCTTGCATCGGCGGGAGTCGGGGTCACAGATACGCAGTATTTT	CASLASAGVGVTDTQYF
TRBV28	TRBJ2-2	-	TGTGCCAGCAGTTTTTTGGGGAACACCGGGGAGCTGTTTTTT	CASSFLGNTGELFF
TRBV19	TRBJ2-2	TRBD1	TGTGCCAGTGGACAAGGACAGGGTGGCACCGGGGAGCTGTTTTTT	CASGQGQGGTGELFF
TRBV2	TRBJ2-3	TRBD1	TGTGCCAGCGGGACAGAATTTCGGGATACGCAGTATTTT	CASGTEFRDTQYF
TRBV9	TRBJ2-7	-	TGTGCCAGCAGCGTAGCTTCTGGGGCGGCTACCTACGAGCAGTACTTC	CASSVASGAATYEQYF
TRBV5-1	TRBJ2-5	TRBD1	TGCGCCAGCAGAGACAGGGCCCCCGAAGAGACCCAGTACTTC	CASRDRAPEETQYF